The clone carrying this T cell receptor (beta chain) has at least ten counts. TCRdb recomputed calls from the RT-PCR reads with MiXCR, one row per CDR3 protein. The sample shows hundreds of thousands of distinct CDR3 sequences, 14% of them seen only once. CDR3 length: 12 residues. Trimming stripped 6 bases from V and 4 bases from J, with 6 bases between. Germline lookup yields CDR1 MNHEY and CDR2 SVGAGI. The chain joins TRBV6-5 to TRBJ2-2, with a weak D call TRBD2 (5 bases). This clonotype was sampled from a female donor in good health, serving as a healthy control. The specimen was memory CD4+ T cells from blood. The CDR3 DNA sequence: TGTGCCAGCAGGAGGGTCACCGGGGAGCTGTTTTTT. Translating it yields CASRRVTGELFF.